This T cell receptor (beta chain) appears in the sequencing data of a study of T cell repertoires in cytomegalovirus infection. The CDR3 has 14 residues. Germline CDR1 reads SGHVS; CDR2 reads FNYEAQ. Only one count was recorded for this clonotype. Its antigen is unknown. Its ends do not fully match the called genes, so a read error is possible. TCRdb ran MiXCR on the reads and lists one entry per CDR3 protein. Of around 800,000 distinct CDR3 sequences listed, about 31% are singletons. The material sequenced was cultured CD8+ T cells from PBMCs, taken from culture after CMV antigen stimulation. This sequence originates from a human donor in good health (CMV status not recorded). Some clones in this sample may be carry-over from other donors' samples. The V and J genes are TRBV7-6 and TRBJ1-5, with TRBD1 matching 7 bases. The CDR3 bases are TGTGCCGGCAGCAGAGGACAGGATGCTCAGCCCCAGCATTTT. Translating gives CAGSRGQDAQPQHF.